Sequencing of this T cell receptor beta chain was carried out in a study of early T cells in non-severe SARS-CoV-2 infection (dated by TCRdb to about 2021). A note on the overall study: Because TCR sequencing was done on bulk RNA from unsorted whole blood, the alpha and beta chains could not be paired. The full study reports these points: Matching against VDJdb was skewed toward anti-spike CD8 responses, likely underestimated virus-specific expansions, and missed private and CD4 specificities.

This clonotype was seen at least ten times. Which antigen it targets is not known. No base quality values were provided; no much bigger clone lies one nucleotide off. Measured from the cysteine to the phenylalanine, the CDR3 is 16 residues long. This entry keeps only the CDR3 DNA: 48 bases, framed from base 1. V loses 6 bases of germline sequence and J loses 1 base, and the interval between the two ends is 15 bases. The receptor library was made with 5' RACE. Sequencer: NextSeq 500. To correct for sequencing error and PCR bias, the TCR library protocol tagged individual cDNA molecules with unique molecular identifiers. TCR alpha and beta chains were both sequenced, and the abundances of alpha and beta sequences in each sample were closely correlated with each other. Processing in the source paper ran as follows. Decombinator V4 was used to annotate TCR sequences for V gene, J gene and CDR3. Expanded TCRs were defined as changing significantly between any two time points under a Poisson model with p below 0.0001. TCR abundances were normalised to the total number of TCRs sequenced per sample and expressed as counts per million. TRAV1-2 paired with TRAJ12, TRAJ20 or TRAJ33 defined MAIT TCRs, while TRAV10 paired with TRAJ18 defined iNKT TCRs. A search of VDJdb, accessed on 1 November 2021, was run for TCRs annotated to CMV, EBV and SARS-CoV-2, with TCRs annotated for multiple antigens excluded. The raw public reads went through TCRdb reprocessing: fastp at Q25, MiXCR clone calling, in-frame beta chains kept. Every distinct CDR3 protein forms one entry, paired with its most common genes and DNA. TCRdb, rather than the study authors, made the V and J calls. The sample table lists about 25,000 distinct CDR3 sequences, 4.5% to 7% of them with a count of one. The ten biggest clones cover 2% to 3% of the sample.

This was a case-control study nested in a cohort of healthcare workers in London, UK, who had nasopharyngeal swab PCR tests and blood samples taken every week. Between 23 and 31 March 2020, the week of the UK lockdown, healthcare workers were enrolled and then followed up weekly for as long as 16 weeks. Input material: whole blood. The chain couples TRBV12-3 or TRBV12-4 to TRBJ1-4; the D gene identity is not certain. This TCR was sampled from an adult who was a healthcare worker with PCR-confirmed SARS-CoV-2 infection or an uninfected control (not recorded which). The CDR3 protein is CASRLRLIGTNEKLFF. The DNA sequence is TGTGCCAGCAGGCTCCGACTAATAGGAACTAATGAAAAACTGTTTTTT.